This T cell receptor beta chain originates from a study of T-cell memory formation after mild COVID-19. Overall study context: Largely donor-specific TCR clusters were found.

5'RACE with constant-segment primers yielded barcoded, UMI-tagged TCR alpha and TCR beta cDNA libraries. Each CDR3 protein gets one entry after TCRdb re-called the 5' RACE reads with MiXCR. The sample has hundreds of thousands of distinct CDR3 sequences; roughly 21% are singletons. The V gene lost 0 bases and the J gene lost 4 bases, with 12 bases spanning the gap. Germline V lookup: CDR1 SGHTA, CDR2 FQGNSA. The CDR3 extends over 16 amino acids. The study, taken as a whole, reports: Some clones that responded were present in memory (sampled pre-infection), which suggests cross-reactive memory joined.

Comments on this clonotype: What it binds is not known.

The sample taken for sequencing was PBMCs or a T cell subset sorted from them (not recorded which). The origin of this receptor is an adult woman who had mild COVID-19 (a few samples of this study predate the infection). Cell type and time point are not known. V usage is TRBV7-2 and J usage is TRBJ2-2; D might be TRBD2 (5 bases). CDR3 loop: CASSLAGNDLTGELFF. The CDR3 DNA reads TGTGCCAGCAGCTTAGCCGGGAACGATCTCACCGGGGAGCTGTTTTTT.